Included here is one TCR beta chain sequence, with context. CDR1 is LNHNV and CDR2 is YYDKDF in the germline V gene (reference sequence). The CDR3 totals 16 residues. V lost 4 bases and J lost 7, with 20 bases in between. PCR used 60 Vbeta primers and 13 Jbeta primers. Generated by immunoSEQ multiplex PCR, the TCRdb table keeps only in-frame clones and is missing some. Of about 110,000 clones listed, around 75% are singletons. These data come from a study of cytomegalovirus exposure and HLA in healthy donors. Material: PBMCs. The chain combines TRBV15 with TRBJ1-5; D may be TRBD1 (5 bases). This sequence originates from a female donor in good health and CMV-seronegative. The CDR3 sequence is CATSIKGPPLSQPQHF. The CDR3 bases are TGTGCCACCAGCATCAAGGGGCCACCCCTTTCACAGCCCCAGCATTTT.